The clone carrying this T cell receptor (beta chain) was counted only a few times. No antigen is known for it. The V gene's germline CDR1 is MGHRA and CDR2 YSYEKL. V was clipped by 5 bases and J by 4 bases, with 18 bases between them. The CDR3 sequence is 15 residues long. The sample belongs to a study of post-analysis software for immune sequencing data. Study details: Patients with relapsing-remitting, secondary progressive and progressive-relapsing multiple sclerosis courses were all represented.

Findings and caveats of the study: With F measure, samples from one preparation batch clustered together strongly. Multiple sclerosis was associated with a significant reduction in normalized Chao1 diversity relative to controls. Four or five TRBV segments occurring more often in patients than controls included TRBV5-6, TRBV5-1 and TRBV20-1.

Prepared TCR beta cDNA libraries contained unique molecular identifiers. Once about 0.95 to 10 million T cells were used, about 510,000 cDNA molecules resulted. MiXCR, run by TCRdb on the PCR reads, gives a single entry per CDR3 protein. This sample has roughly 730,000 distinct CDR3 sequences, with 25% to 30% found just once. The V gene is TRBV4-1, the J gene TRBJ2-7; D is unclear. The TCR originated in a girl aged 5-17 years with multiple sclerosis. Sequences were obtained from blood. The CDR3 spells CASSSQQKRSYEQYF. The CDR3 region has the DNA TGCGCCAGCAGCTCCCAGCAGAAGCGATCTTACGAGCAGTACTTC.